This T cell receptor beta chain stems from a study of monozygotic twins with inflammatory bowel disease. The CDR3 has 15 residues. Germline V lookup: CDR1 SGHRS, CDR2 YFSETQ. TCRdb derives one entry per CDR3 protein from the 5' RACE reads, leaving out DNA. The clone table shows about 380,000 distinct CDR3 sequences, with the ten largest holding 2% to 3%. Sequenced input: blood. The source of this sequence is a human donor with ulcerative colitis or Crohn's disease, or a healthy co-twin of an affected twin (not recorded which). The chain couples TRBV5-1 to TRBJ2-3; TCRdb returns TRBD2, unconfirmable since there is no DNA. The CDR3 sequence: CAGSYLAGGQDTQYF.